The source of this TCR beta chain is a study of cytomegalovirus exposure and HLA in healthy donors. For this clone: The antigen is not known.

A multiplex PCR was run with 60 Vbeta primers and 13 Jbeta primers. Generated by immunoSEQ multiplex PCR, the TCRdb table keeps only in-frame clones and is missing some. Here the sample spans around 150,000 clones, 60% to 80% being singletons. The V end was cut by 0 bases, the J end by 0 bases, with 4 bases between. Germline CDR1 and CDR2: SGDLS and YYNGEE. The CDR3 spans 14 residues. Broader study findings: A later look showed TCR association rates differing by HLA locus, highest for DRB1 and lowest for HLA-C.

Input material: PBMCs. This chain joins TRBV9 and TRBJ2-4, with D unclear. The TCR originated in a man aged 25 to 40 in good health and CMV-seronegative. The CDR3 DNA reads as TGTGCCAGCAGCGTAGGGCTAGCCAAAAACATTCAGTACTTC. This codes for CASSVGLAKNIQYF.